The sequence of this T cell receptor beta chain was determined in a study of blood T cell repertoires in COVID-19. Study processing details: Amplification of reference gene primers was used by the study to estimate nucleated cell counts. Measured with immunoSEQ multiplex PCR; TCRdb has only the in-frame clones, and not every one. The D gene and trimming were derived from the DNA, and the V and J assignments and clone size from that table. The sample lists approximately 400,000 clones, 70% to 90% occurring once. Germline V gene data show CDR1 as MNHEY and CDR2 as SMNVEV (reference sequence). The CDR3 is 17 amino acids. The V end was cut by 2 bases, the J end by 9 bases, with 20 bases between. Enrollees, about 18 to 90 years old, lived in 20 to 25 US areas. Donors in Cohort 3 who had recovered were those with two negative PCRs, healthcare professional clearance, or resolution of their symptoms.

The chain is built from TRBV27 and TRBJ1-6, with a possible D match to TRBD1 (5 bases). Sequences were obtained from PBMCs or T cells enriched from blood (not recorded which). The source is a man aged 25-40 years who had recovered from COVID-19. CDR3 sequence: CASSLNGPGMYGSPLHF. The CDR3 nucleotides read TGTGCCAGCAGTTTAAACGGTCCAGGGATGTATGGTTCACCCCTCCACTTT.